This T cell receptor beta chain was observed in a study of OX40 agonist ivuxolimab in advanced cancers. Study in general: At 0.01 to 10 mg/kg, ivuxolimab was administered intravenously to patients every 2 weeks. Past anti-PD-1, anti-PD-L1 or anti-CTLA-4 therapy was accepted, and approximately 40% had received some.

Study findings and constraints: Determination of antigen specificity was not performed for the expanded peripheral T cells. With doses of 0.1 to 3.0 mg/kg, CD4+ and CD8+ blood T cells had undergone clonal expansion by week 6.

On this clone: Its antigen remains unknown.

Clones were read by immunoSEQ multiplex PCR, and TCRdb kept only the in-frame ones, dropping some. The profile shows about 99,000 clones, roughly nine tenths of them singletons. The sequences come from CD4+ or CD8+ T cells sorted from blood, collected in a trial of the OX40 agonist ivuxolimab. The sequence was obtained from an adult with an advanced solid tumor such as melanoma, head and neck, liver or kidney cancer.

The CDR3 region has the DNA TGTGCCAGCAGTCCCGGGATCGGGGAGCTGTTTTTT. Translated, it gives CASSPGIGELFF. The V and J genes are TRBV11-3 and TRBJ2-2; possibly TRBD2 for D (5 bases). The V end was cut by 6 bases, the J end by 7 bases, with 9 bases between. Germline CDR1 SGHNT, CDR2 YENEEA. The CDR3 contains 12 residues.